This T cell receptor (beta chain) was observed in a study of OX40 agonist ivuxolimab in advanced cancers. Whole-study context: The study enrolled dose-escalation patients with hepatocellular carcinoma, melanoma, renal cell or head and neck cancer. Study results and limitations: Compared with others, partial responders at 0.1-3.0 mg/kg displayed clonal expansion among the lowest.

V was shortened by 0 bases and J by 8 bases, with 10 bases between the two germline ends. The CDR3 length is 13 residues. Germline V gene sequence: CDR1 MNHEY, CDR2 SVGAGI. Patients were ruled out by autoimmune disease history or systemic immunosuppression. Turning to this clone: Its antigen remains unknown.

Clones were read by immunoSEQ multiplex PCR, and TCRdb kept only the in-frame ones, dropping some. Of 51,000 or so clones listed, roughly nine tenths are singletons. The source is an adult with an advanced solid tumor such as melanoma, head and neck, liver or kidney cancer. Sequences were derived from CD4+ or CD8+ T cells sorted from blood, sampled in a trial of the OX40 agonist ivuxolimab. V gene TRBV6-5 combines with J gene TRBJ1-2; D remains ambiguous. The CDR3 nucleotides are TGTGCCAGCAGTTACTCGATCGATTCGGGCTACACCTTC. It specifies CASSYSIDSGYTF.